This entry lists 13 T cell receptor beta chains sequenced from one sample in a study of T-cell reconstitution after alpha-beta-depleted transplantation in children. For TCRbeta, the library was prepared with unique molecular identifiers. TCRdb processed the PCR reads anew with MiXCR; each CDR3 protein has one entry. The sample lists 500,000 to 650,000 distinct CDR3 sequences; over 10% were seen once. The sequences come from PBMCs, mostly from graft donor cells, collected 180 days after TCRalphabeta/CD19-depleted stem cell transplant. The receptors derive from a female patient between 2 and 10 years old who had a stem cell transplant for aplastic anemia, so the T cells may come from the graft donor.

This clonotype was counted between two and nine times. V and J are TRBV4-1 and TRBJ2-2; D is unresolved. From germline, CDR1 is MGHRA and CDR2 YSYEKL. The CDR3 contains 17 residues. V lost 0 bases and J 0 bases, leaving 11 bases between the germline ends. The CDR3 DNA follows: TGCGCCAGCAGCCAAGATCCCCGCACGGCGAACACCGGGGAGCTGTTTTTT. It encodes CASSQDPRTANTGELFF.

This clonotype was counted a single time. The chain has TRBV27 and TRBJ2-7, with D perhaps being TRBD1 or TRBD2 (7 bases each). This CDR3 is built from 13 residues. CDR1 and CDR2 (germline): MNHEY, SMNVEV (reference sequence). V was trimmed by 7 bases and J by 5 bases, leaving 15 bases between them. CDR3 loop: CASKLPGGDEQYF. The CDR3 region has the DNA TGTGCCAGCAAACTCCCAGGGGGGGACGAGCAGTACTTC.

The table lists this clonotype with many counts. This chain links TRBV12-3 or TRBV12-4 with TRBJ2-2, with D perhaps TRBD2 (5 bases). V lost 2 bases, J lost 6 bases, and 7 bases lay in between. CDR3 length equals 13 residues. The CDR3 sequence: CASSLIGAGELFF. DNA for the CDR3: TGTGCCAGCAGTTTAATCGGGGCCGGGGAGCTGTTTTTT.

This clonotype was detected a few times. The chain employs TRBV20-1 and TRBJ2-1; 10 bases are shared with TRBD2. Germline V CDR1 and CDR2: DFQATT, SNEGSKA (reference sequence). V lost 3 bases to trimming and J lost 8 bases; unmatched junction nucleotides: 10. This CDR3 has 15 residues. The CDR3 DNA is TGCAGTGCTAGTCGCCGGCTAGCGGGAGACGATGAGCAGTTCTTC. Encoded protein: CSASRRLAGDDEQFF.

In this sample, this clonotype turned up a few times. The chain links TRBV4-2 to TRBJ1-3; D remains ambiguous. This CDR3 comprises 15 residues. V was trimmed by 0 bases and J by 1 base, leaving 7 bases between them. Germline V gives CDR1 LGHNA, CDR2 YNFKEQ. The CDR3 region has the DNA TGTGCCAGCAGCCAAGATGGAGGATCTGGAAACACCATATATTTT. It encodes CASSQDGGSGNTIYF.

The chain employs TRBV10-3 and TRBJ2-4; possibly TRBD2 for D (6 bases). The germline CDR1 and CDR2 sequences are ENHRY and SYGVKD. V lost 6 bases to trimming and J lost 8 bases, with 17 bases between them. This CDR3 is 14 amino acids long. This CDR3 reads CAISPSGEGHIQYF. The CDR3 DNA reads TGTGCCATCAGCCCCTCGGGAGAGGGACACATTCAGTACTTC.

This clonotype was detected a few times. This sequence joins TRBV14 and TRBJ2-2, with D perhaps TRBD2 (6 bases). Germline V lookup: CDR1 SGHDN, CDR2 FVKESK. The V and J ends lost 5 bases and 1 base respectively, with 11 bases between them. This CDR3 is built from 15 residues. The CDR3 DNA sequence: TGTGCCAGCAGCTCCCGGGAGAAGAACACCGGGGAGCTGTTTTTT. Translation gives CASSSREKNTGELFF.

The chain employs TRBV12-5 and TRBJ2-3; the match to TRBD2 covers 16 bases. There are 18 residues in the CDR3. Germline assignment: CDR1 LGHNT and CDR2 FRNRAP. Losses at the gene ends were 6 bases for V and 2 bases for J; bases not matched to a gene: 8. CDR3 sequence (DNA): TGTGCTAGTGGCCCCGGGACTAGCGGGAGGGATATCACAGATACGCAGTATTTT. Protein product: CASGPGTSGRDITDTQYF.

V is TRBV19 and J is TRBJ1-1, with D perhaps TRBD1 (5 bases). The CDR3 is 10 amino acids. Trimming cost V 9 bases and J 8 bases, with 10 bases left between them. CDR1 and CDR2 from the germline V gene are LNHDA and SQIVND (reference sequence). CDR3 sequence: CARRQSEAFF. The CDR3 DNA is TGTGCCAGAAGACAGTCCGAAGCTTTCTTT.

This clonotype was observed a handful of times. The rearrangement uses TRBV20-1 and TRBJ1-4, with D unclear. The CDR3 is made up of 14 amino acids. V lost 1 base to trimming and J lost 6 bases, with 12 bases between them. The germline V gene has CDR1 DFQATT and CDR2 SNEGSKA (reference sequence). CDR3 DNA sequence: TGCAGTGCTAGAGCTCCGACTCGACATGAAAAACTGTTTTTT. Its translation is CSARAPTRHEKLFF.

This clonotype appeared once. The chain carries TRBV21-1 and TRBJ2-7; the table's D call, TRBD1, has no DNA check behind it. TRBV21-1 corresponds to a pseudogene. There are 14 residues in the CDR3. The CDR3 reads CASSNSAGRHEQYV. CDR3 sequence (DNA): TGTGCCAGCAGCAACTCCGCAGGGCGGCACGAGCAGTACGTC.

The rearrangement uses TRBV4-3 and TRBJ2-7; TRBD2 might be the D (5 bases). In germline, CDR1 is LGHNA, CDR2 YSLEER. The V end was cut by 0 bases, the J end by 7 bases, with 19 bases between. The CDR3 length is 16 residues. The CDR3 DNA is TGCGCCAGCAGCCAAGATGGAAGAGGGCCCTCGGGGGAGCAGTACTTC. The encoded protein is CASSQDGRGPSGEQYF.

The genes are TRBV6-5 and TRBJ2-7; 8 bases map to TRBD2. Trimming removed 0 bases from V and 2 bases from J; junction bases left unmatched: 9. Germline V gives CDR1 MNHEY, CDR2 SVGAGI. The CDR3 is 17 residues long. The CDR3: CASSYSEPRAGAYEQYF. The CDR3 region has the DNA TGTGCCAGCAGTTACTCGGAACCTCGAGCGGGAGCCTACGAGCAGTACTTC.